Shown below are 8 T cell receptor beta chains from a single sample sequenced in a study of T cells expressing NK-cell markers. TCRdb reanalyzed the 5' RACE reads and collapses them to one entry per CDR3 protein, without DNA. The sample shows approximately 150,000 distinct CDR3 sequences, and around 12% sits with its ten largest clones. The sequenced sample consisted of blood T cells: a sorted CD56 or NKG2C T cell subset, CD4+ or CD8+ T cells, or bulk PBMC T cells (not recorded which). These TCRs come from a man aged 18 to 30 in good health.

V usage is TRBV5-6 and J usage is TRBJ2-1; with no DNA, the TCRdb D assignment of TRBD2 cannot be verified. The CDR3 spans 17 residues. CDR1 SGHDT and CDR2 YYEEEE come from the germline V gene. The CDR3 spells CASSNPGTGASYNEQFF.

The chain is built from TRBV6-1 and TRBJ2-7; the TCRdb D gene call, TRBD1, has no DNA to confirm it. The CDR3 has 14 residues. Per the germline V gene, CDR1 is MNHNS and CDR2 is SASEGT. CDR3 in amino acids: CASSENPGLNEQYF.

The chain is built from TRBV29-1 and TRBJ2-3. The CDR3 totals 16 residues. Germline loops: CDR1 SQVTM, CDR2 ANQGSEA. CDR3 sequence reads: CSVENPRLGDADTQYF.

The chain carries TRBV20-1 and TRBJ2-5; lacking DNA, the TRBD2 call made by TCRdb goes unchecked. Germline CDR1 reads DFQATT; CDR2 reads SNEGSKA (reference sequence). CDR3 length: 15 amino acids. The chain's CDR3 is CSASSRTTYQETQYF.

The chain employs TRBV29-1 and TRBJ2-1; the TRBD2 assignment by TCRdb is unverifiable without DNA. This CDR3 spans 13 amino acids. From germline, CDR1 is SQVTM and CDR2 ANQGSEA. CDR3 sequence reads: CSVEDRGPNEQFF.

The chain has TRBV6-4 and TRBJ2-3; TCRdb indicates TRBD1, and absent DNA this call remains unverified. Germline assignment: CDR1 MRHNA and CDR2 SNTAGT. This CDR3 comprises 16 residues. CDR3 protein: CASSDTRGEITDTQYF.

The V call is TRBV10-3, the J call TRBJ2-5; lacking DNA, the TRBD2 call made by TCRdb goes unchecked. CDR3 length: 15 residues. The germline gives CDR1 ENHRY, CDR2 SYGVKD. CDR3 residues: CASTPSSGSRETQYF.

The chain recombines TRBV7-9 with TRBJ2-1; TCRdb proposes TRBD2, but this gene call is untestable without DNA. This CDR3 comprises 16 residues. Germline V gives CDR1 SEHNR, CDR2 FQNEAQ (reference sequence). CDR3 protein: CASSLRASGVYNEQFF.